The entry below gives a single T cell receptor (beta chain) sequence along with its context. Repertoires were generated with immunoSEQ multiplex PCR, while TCRdb's copy carries only in-frame clones and drops some. The sample consists of more than 350,000 clones, around 87% of them appearing once. This sample stems from a study of blood T cell repertoires in COVID-19. Germline loops: CDR1 MNHNY, CDR2 SVGAGI (reference sequence). The CDR3 has 14 residues. Trimming took off 5 bases at V and 0 bases at J, with 9 bases between the two ends. The chain uses TRBV6-6 and TRBJ2-3; D tentatively reads TRBD1 or TRBD2 (5 bases each). Sequencing was done on a sample of PBMCs or T cells enriched from blood (not recorded which). The clonotype was recovered from a man aged 18 to 35 who had recovered from COVID-19. The DNA of the CDR3 is TGTGCCAGCAGTCGGGGCGGGAGCACAGATACGCAGTATTTT. As protein: CASSRGGSTDTQYF.